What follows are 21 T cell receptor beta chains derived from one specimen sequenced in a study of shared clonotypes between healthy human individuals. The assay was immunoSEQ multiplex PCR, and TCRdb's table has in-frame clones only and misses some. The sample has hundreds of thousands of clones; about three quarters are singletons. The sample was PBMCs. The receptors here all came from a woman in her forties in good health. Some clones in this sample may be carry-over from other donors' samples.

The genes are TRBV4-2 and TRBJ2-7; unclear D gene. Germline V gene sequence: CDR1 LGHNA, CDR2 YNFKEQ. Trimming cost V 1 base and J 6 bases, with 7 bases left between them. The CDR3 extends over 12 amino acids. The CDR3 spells CASSQGWGEQYF. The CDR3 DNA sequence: TGTGCCAGCAGCCAAGGATGGGGCGAGCAGTACTTC.

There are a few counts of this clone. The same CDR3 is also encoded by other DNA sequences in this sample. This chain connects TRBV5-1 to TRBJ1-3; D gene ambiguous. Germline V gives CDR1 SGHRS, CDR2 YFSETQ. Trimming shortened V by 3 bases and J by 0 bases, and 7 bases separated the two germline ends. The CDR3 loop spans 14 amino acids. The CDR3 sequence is CASSSSGSGNTIYF. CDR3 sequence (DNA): TGCGCCAGCAGCTCCTCCGGCTCTGGAAACACCATATATTTT.

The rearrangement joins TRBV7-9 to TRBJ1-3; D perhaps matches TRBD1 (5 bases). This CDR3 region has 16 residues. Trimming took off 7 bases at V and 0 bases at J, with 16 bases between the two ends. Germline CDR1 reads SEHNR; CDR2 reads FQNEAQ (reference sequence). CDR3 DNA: TGTGCCAGCAAAAGCGACAGTGGTACCTCTGGAAACACCATATATTTT. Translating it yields CASKSDSGTSGNTIYF. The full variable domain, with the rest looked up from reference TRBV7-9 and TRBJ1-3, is DTGVSQNPRHKITKRGQNVTFRCDPISEHNRLYWYRQTLGQGPEFLTYFQNEAQLEKSRLLSDRFSAERPKGSFSTLEIQRTEQGDSAMYLCASKSDSGTSGNTIYFGEGSWLTVV.

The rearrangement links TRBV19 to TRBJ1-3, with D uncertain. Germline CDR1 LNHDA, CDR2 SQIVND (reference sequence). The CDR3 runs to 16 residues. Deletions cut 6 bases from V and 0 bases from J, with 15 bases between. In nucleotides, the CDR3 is TGTGCCAGTAGGCGGAAAGGACCGCACTCTGGAAACACCATATATTTT. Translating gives CASRRKGPHSGNTIYF.

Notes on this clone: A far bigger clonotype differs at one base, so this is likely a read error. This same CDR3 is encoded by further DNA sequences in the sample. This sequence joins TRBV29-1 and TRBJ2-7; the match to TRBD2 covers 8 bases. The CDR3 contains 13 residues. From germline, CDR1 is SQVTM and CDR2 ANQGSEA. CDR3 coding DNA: TGCAGCGTCGAAGTTAGCGGGACCTACGAGCAGTACTTC. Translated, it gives CSVEVSGTYEQYF.

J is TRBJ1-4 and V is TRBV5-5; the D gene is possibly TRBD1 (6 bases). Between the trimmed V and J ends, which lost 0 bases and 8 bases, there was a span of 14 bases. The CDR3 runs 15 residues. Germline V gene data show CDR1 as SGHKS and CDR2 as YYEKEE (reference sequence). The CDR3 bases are TGTGCCAGCAGCTTGGGGGCCCAGGGGAAGGAAAAACTGTTTTTT. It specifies CASSLGAQGKEKLFF.

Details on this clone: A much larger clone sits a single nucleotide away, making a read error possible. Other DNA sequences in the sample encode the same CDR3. Here the CDR3 DNA reads TGTGCCTGGAGCAGCATTAGTGGCAGTACGGGCTACGAGCAGTACTTC. Its protein product is CAWSSISGSTGYEQYF. V is TRBV30 and J is TRBJ2-7; D unresolved. Trimming removed 3 bases at V and 3 bases at J, with 21 bases between. CDR1 and CDR2 (germline): GTSNPN, SVGIG (reference sequence). This CDR3 spans 16 amino acids.

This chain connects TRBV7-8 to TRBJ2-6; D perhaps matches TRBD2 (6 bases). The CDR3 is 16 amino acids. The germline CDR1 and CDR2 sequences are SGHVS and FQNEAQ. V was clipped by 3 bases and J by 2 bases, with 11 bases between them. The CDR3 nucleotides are TGTGCCAGCAGCTTCCCTGCTAGCGCTGGGGCCAACGTCCTGACTTTC. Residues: CASSFPASAGANVLTF.

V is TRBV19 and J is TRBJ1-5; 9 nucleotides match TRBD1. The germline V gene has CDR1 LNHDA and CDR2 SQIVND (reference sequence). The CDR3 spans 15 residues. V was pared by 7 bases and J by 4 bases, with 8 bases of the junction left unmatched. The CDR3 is CASNRPGTGNQPQHF. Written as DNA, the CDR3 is TGTGCCAGTAATCGTCCCGGGACAGGGAATCAGCCCCAGCATTTT. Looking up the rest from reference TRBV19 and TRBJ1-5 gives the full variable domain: DGGITQSPKYLFRKEGQNVTLSCEQNLNHDAMYWYRQDPGQGLRLIYYSQIVNDFQKGDIAEGYSVSREKKESFPLTVTSAQKNPTAFYLCASNRPGTGNQPQHFGDGTRLSIL.

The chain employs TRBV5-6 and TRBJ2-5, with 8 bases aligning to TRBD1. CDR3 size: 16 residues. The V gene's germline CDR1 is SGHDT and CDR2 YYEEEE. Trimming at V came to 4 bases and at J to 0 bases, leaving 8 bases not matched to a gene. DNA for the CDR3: TGTGCCAGCAGCCTCGGACAGGGTTGGTACCAAGAGACCCAGTACTTC. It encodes CASSLGQGWYQETQYF.

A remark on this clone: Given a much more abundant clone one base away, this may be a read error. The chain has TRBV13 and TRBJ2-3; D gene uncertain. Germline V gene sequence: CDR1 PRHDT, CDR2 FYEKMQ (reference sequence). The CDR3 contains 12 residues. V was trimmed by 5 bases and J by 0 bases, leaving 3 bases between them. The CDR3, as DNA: TGTGCCAGCAGCCCGAGCACAGATACGCAGTATTTT. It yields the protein CASSPSTDTQYF.

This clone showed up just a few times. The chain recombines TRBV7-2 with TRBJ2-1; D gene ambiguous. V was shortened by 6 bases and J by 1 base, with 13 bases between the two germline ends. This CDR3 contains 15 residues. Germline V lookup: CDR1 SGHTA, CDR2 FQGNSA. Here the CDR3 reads CASRFELGSYNEQFF. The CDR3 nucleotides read TGTGCCAGCAGGTTTGAGCTAGGGTCCTACAATGAGCAGTTCTTC.

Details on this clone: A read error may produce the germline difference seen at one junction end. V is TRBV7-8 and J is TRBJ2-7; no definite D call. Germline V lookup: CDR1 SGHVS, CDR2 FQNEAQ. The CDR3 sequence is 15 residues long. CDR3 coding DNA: TGTGCCAGCAGTTTCCTCCGCTACTCACCGCACGAGCGGTACTTC. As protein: CASSFLRYSPHERYF.

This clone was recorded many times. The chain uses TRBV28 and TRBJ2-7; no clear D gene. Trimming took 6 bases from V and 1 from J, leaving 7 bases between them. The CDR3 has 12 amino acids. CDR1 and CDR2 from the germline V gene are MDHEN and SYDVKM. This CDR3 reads CASSGFSYEQYF. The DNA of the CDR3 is TGTGCCAGCAGCGGGTTTTCCTACGAGCAGTACTTC.

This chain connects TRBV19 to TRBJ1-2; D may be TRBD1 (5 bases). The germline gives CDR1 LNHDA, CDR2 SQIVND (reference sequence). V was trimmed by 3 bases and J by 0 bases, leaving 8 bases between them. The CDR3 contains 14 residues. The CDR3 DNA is TGTGCCAGTAGTATCAGGGAAGCTAACTATGGCTACACCTTC. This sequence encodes CASSIREANYGYTF.

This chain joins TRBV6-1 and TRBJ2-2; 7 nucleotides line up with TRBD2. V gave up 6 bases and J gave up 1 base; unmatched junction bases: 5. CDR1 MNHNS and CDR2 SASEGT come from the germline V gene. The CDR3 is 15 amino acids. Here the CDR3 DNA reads TGTGCCAGCAGGCGGGCGGGGGTGAACACCGGGGAGCTGTTTTTT. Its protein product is CASRRAGVNTGELFF.

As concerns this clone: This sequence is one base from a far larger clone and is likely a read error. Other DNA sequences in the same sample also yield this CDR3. The CDR3 region is CASSLAVTSSYEQYF. In DNA form, the CDR3 reads TGCGCCAGCAGCTTAGCAGTGACTAGCAGCTACGAGCAGTACTTC. This sequence joins TRBV11-1 and TRBJ2-7; 7 bases are a match to TRBD2. Germline V lookup: CDR1 SGHAT, CDR2 FQDESV (reference sequence). This CDR3 region has 15 residues.

The CDR3 DNA follows: TGTGCCAGTAGTTGGGCGGGGAACACTGAAGCTTTCTTT. This encodes CASSWAGNTEAFF. The chain carries TRBV19 and TRBJ1-1; no firm D call. The germline V and J ends were trimmed by 5 bases and 1 base, with 8 bases remaining between them. The CDR3 is 13 residues long. The germline gives CDR1 LNHDA, CDR2 SQIVND (reference sequence).

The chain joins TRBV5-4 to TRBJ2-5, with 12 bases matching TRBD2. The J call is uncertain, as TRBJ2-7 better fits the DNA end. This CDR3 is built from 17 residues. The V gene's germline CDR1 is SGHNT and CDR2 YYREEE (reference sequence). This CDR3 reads CASSSSTRTSGNYEQYF. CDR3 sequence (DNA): TGTGCCAGCAGCTCCTCAACTCGGACTAGCGGGAACTACGAGCAGTACTTC.

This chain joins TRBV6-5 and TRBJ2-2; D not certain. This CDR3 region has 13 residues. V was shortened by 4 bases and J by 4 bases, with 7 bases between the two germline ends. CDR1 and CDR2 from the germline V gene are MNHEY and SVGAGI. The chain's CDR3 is CASSSGPTGELFF. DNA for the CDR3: TGTGCCAGCAGTTCAGGCCCCACCGGGGAGCTGTTTTTT.

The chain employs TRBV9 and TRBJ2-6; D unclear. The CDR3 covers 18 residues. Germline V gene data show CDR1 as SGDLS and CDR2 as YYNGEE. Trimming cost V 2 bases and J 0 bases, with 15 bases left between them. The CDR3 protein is CASSVDPQRISGANVLTF. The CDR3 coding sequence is TGTGCCAGCAGCGTTGATCCCCAGAGAATCTCTGGGGCCAACGTCCTGACTTTC.